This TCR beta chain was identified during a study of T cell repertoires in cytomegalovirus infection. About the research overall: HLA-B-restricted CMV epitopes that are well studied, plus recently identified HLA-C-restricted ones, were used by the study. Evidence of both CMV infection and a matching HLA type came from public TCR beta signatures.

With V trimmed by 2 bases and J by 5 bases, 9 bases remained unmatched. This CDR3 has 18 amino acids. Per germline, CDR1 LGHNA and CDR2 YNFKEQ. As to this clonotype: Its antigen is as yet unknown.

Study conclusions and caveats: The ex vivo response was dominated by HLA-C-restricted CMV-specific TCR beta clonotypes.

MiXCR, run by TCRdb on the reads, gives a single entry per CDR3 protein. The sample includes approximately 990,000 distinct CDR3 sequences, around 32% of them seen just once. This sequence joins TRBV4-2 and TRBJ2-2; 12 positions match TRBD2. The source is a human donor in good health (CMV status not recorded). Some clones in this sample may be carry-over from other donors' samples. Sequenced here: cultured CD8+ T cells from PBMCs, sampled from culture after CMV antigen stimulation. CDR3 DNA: TGTGCCAGCAGCCAAAGACTAGCGGGGGCGGAGCGAACCGGGGAGCTGTTTTTT. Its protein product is CASSQRLAGAERTGELFF.